This T cell receptor beta chain was sequenced during a study of blood T cell repertoires in COVID-19. The Seattle patients, enrolled during active infection, were followed longitudinally. V lost 5 bases and J 8 bases, leaving 12 bases between the germline ends. This CDR3 region has 12 residues. The method was immunoSEQ multiplex PCR; TCRdb's version includes in-frame clones alone and lacks a portion of them. The sample comprises around 430,000 clones, around 89% of which are singletons, and roughly 12% rests with the top ten. The sequenced sample consisted of peripheral blood. This chain connects TRBV12-3 or TRBV12-4 to TRBJ1-2, with no clear D. The source of this sequence is a woman between 50 and 59 years old with COVID-19, enrolled during active disease. The CDR3 sequence is CASSPDREGYTF. CDR3 sequence (DNA): TGTGCCAGCAGTCCCGATCGGGAGGGCTACACCTTC.